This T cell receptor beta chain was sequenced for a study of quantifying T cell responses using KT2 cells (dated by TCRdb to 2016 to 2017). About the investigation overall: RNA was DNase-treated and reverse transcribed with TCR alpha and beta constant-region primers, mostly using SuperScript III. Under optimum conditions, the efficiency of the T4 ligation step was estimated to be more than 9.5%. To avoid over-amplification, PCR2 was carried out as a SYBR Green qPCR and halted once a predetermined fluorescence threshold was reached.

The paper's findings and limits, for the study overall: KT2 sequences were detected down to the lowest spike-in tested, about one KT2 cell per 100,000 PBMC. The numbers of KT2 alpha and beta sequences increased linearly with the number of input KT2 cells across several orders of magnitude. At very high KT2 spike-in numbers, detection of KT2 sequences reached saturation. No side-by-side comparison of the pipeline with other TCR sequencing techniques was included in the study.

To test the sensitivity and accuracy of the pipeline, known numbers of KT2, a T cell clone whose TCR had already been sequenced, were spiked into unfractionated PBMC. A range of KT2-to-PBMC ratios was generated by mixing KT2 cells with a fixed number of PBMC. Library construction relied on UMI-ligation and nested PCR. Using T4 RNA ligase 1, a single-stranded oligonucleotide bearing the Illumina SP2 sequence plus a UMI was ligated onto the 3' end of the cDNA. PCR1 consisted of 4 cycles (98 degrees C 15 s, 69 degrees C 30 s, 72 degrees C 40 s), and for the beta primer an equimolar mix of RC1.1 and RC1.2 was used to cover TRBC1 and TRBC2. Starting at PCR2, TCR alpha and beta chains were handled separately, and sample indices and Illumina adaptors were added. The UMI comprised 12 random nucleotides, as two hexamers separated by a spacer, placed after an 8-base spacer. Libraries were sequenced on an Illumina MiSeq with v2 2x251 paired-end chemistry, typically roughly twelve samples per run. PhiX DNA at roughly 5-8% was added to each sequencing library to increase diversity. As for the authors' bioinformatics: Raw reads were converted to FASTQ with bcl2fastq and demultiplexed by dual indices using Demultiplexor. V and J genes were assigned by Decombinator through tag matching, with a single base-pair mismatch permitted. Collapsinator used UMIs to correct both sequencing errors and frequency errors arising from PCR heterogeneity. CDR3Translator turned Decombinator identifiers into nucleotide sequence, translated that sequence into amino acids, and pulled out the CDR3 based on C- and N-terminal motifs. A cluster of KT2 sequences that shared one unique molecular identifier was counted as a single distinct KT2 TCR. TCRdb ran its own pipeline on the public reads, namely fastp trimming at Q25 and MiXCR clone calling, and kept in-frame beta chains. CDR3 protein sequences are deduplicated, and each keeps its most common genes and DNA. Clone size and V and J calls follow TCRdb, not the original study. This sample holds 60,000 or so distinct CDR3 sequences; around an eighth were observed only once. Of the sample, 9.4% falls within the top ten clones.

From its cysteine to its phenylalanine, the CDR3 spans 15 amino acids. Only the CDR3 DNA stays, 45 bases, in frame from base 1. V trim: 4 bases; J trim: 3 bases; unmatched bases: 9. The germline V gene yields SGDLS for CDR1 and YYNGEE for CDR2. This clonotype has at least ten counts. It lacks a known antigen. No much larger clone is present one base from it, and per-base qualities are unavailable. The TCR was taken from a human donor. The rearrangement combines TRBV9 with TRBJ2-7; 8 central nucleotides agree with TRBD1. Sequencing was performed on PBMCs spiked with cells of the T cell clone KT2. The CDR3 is CASSKTLDRGYEQYF. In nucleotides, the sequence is TGTGCCAGCAGCAAGACCCTCGACAGGGGCTACGAGCAGTACTTC.